This TCR beta chain was documented in a study of untreated major depressive disorder. General study findings and limits: The sequencing tests were limited to three preselected Vbeta families.

Controls lacked current or lifetime mood disorder and scored 5 or less on depressive symptoms. Participants with major medical conditions, Axis I/II comorbidities, regular medication or illicit drug use were excluded. Typically around 96% of enriched cells were CD4+. On this clone itself: Antigen: not known.

CDR1 and CDR2 from the germline V gene are MGHRA and YSYEKL. CDR3 size: 14 residues. V was trimmed by 3 bases and J by 5 bases, leaving 14 bases between them. Assay used: immunoSEQ multiplex PCR; TCRdb lists only in-frame clones, some missing. Of 21,000 or so clones in the sample, over 80% were seen once. This rearrangement joins TRBV4-1 to TRBJ2-7; TRBD1 is a possible D gene (6 bases). This receptor was taken from a man aged 30-40 years in good health. The sequencing sample was made of CD4+ T cells from PBMCs. The CDR3 reads CASSHTGMRDEQYF. The CDR3 DNA is TGCGCCAGCAGCCACACAGGGATGAGGGACGAGCAGTACTTC.